The rows below give T cell receptor beta chains drawn from one sample of a study of T cell responses to AZD1222 COVID-19 vaccine. Assay used: immunoSEQ multiplex PCR; TCRdb lists only in-frame clones, some missing. The table lists some 150,000 clones, roughly 90% of them singletons. The specimen comprised peripheral blood, sampled on day 0 of AZD1222 vaccination. The receptors originated from an adult in good health. Each CDR3 is given with its conserved first and last residue.

j_call v_call cdr3_aa
TRBJ1-4 TRBV27 CASSLSRGRPNEKLFF
TRBJ1-2 TRBV7-2 CASSTPQGVAYGYTF
TRBJ1-5 TRBV6-6 CASTRDRGNQPQHF
TRBJ1-1 TRBV19 CASTEGARTEAFF
TRBJ2-5 TRBV7-3 CASSLSLAGGGETQYF
TRBJ2-1 TRBV5-1 CASSLEPRNNEQFF
TRBJ2-3 TRBV6-2/TRBV6-3 CASSLTGTQYF
TRBJ2-5 TRBV6-5 CASKDGGSQETQYF
TRBJ1-6 TRBV7-7 CASSRTTDSPLHF
TRBJ2-2 TRBV6-5 CASSSHSANTGELFF
TRBJ1-4 TRBV5-1 CASSSQGSPNEKLFF
TRBJ2-7 TRBV6-1 CASSETGASSYEQYF
TRBJ2-2 TRBV19 CASSILAGVSTGELFF
TRBJ2-1 TRBV5-1 CASSLALAGGPPNEQFF
TRBJ1-1 TRBV21-1 CASSNQEVTTTNTEAFF
TRBJ1-6 TRBV5-1 CASTRTGAYNSPLHF
TRBJ2-1 TRBV6-2/TRBV6-3 CASSSLGRNEQFF
TRBJ2-5 TRBV7-2 CASSPRAGGQETQYF
TRBJ1-4 TRBV28 CASSLRALEKLFF
TRBJ1-1 TRBV10-3 CAIRKGGNTEAFF
TRBJ1-2 TRBV7-3 CASSLGGAESNYGYTF
TRBJ2-1 TRBV5-6 CASSLDPPSSYNEQFF
TRBJ1-1 TRBV2 CASSEWGALAEAFF
TRBJ2-7 TRBV30 CAWSVPPGSYEQYF
TRBJ1-4 TRBV2 CASSDQGREKLFF
TRBJ1-1 TRBV19 CASRNEGPGGWIEAFF